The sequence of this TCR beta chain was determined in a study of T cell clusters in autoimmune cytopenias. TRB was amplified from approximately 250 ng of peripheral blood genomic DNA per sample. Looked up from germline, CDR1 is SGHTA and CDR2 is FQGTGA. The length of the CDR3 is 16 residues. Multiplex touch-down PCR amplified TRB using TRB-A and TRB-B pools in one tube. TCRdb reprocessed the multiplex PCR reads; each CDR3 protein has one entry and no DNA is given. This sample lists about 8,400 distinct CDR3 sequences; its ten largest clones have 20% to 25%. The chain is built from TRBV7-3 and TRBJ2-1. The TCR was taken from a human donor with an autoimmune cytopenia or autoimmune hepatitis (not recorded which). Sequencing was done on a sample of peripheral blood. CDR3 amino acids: CASSQDPSGSYNEQFF.